This T cell receptor beta chain derives from a study of technical replicates of blood from a handful of donors. This CDR3 is built from 11 residues. Germline CDR1 and CDR2: MDHEN and SYDVKM. The V end was cut by 8 bases, the J end by 6 bases, with 11 bases between. Sequenced by immunoSEQ multiplex PCR; TCRdb stores in-frame clones only, minus some. This sample has roughly 80,000 clones, with roughly 90% found just once. Sequenced: T cells isolated from PBMCs. This sequence originates from a human donor in good health. V is TRBV28 and J is TRBJ2-7; D possibly corresponds to TRBD2 (6 bases). CDR3 DNA: TGTGCCAGCGGAGGGCCTGGCGAGCAGTACTTC. Translation: CASGGPGEQYF.